Included here is one T cell receptor (beta chain) sequence, with context. Its cognate antigen is unknown. The study pooled second doses at about 4 or about 12 weeks. The data were obtained in a study of T cell responses to AZD1222 COVID-19 vaccine. General study points: Females made up more of the donors, who were largely white British, and clonal diversity may have come out too low. Reports indicate that nearly half of spike-specific TCRs are directed at unmutated variant regions.

Profiling relied on immunoSEQ multiplex PCR, and the TCRdb table lists in-frame clones only, not all of them. The table lists fewer than 200,000 clones, around 88% of them singletons, with 9.5% to 13% in the top ten. The CDR3 totals 19 residues. The J segment lost 3 bases and the V segment lost 1 base, leaving 17 bases of the junction unmatched. CDR1 and CDR2 (germline): LGHNA, YNFKEQ. The specimen was peripheral blood, collected 28 days after the second AZD1222 dose. This chain joins TRBV4-2 and TRBJ2-7; 8 bases align to TRBD2. The source of this sequence is an adult who received the AZD1222 COVID-19 vaccine. The CDR3 DNA follows: TGTGCCAGCAGCCAAGTTGAAACTAGCGGCCGCAACCCTCTCTACGAGCAGTACTTC. The encoded protein is CASSQVETSGRNPLYEQYF.